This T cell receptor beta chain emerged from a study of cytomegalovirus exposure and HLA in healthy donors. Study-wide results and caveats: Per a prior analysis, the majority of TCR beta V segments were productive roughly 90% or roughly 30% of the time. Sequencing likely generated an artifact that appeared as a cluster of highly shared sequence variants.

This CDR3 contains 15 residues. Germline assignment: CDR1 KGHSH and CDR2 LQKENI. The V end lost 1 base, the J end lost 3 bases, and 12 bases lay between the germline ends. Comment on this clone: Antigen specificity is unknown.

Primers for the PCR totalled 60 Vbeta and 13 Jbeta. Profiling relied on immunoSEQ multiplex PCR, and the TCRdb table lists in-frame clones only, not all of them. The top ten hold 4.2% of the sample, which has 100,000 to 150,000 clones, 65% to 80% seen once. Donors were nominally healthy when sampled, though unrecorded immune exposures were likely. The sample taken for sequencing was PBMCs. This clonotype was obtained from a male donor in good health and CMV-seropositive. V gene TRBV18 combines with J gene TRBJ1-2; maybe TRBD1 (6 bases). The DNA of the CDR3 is TGTGCCAGCTCACCACTCCGGGGGGCGGACTATGGCTACACCTTC. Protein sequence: CASSPLRGADYGYTF. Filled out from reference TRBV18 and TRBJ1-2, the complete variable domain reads NAGVMQNPRHLVRRRGQEARLRCSPMKGHSHVYWYRQLPEEGLKFMVYLQKENIIDESGMPKERFSAEFPKEGPSILRIQQVVRGDSAAYFCASSPLRGADYGYTFGSGTRLTVV.